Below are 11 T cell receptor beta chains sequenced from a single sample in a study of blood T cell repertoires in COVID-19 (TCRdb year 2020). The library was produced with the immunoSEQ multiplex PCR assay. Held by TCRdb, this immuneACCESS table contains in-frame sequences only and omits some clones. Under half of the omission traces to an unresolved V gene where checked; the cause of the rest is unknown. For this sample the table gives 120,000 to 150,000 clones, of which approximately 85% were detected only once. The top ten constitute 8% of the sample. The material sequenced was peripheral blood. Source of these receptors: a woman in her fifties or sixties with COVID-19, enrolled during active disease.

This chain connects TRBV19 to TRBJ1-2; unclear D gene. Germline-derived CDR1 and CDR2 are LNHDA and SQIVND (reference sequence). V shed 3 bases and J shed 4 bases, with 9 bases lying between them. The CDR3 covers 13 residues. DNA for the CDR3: TGTGCCAGTAGTATGGGCCGTGTCTATGGCTACACCTTC. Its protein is CASSMGRVYGYTF.

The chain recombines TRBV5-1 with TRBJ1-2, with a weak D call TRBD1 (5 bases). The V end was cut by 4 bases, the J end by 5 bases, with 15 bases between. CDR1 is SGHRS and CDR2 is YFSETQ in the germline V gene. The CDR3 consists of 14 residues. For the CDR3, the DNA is TGCGCCAGCAGCCCGGTGGGGGAGGAGTATGGCTACACCTTC. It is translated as CASSPVGEEYGYTF. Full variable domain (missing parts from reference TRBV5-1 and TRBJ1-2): KAGVTQTPRYLIKTRGQQVTLSCSPISGHRSVSWYQQTPGQGLQFLFEYFSETQRNKGNFPGRFSGRQFSNSRSEMNVSTLELGDSALYLCASSPVGEEYGYTFGSGTRLTVV.

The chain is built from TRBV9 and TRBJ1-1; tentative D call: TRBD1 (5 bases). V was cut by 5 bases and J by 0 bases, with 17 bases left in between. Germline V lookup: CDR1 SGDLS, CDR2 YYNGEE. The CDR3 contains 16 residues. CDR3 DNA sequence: TGTGCCAGCAGTGACCCGAAGGGGTTCATGAACACTGAAGCTTTCTTT. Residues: CASSDPKGFMNTEAFF.

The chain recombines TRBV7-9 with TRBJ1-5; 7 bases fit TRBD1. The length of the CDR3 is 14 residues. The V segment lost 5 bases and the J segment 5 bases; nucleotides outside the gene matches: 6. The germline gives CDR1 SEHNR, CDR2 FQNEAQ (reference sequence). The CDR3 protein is CASSADRVDQPQHF. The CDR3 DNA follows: TGTGCCAGCAGCGCCGACAGGGTTGATCAGCCCCAGCATTTT. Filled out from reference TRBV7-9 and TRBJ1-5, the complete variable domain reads DTGVSQNPRHKITKRGQNVTFRCDPISEHNRLYWYRQTLGQGPEFLTYFQNEAQLEKSRLLSDRFSAERPKGSFSTLEIQRTEQGDSAMYLCASSADRVDQPQHFGDGTRLSIL.

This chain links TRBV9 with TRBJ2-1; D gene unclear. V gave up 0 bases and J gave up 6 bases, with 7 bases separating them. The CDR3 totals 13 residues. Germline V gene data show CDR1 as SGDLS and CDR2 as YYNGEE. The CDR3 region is CASSVGDFNEQFF. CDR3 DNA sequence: TGTGCCAGCAGCGTAGGCGATTTCAATGAGCAGTTCTTC.

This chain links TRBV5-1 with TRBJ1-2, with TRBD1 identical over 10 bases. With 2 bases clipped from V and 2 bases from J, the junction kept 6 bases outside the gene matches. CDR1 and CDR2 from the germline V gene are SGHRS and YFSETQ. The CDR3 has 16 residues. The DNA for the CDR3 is TGCGCCAGCAGCTTCCCGGGACAGGGGAACAACTATGGCTACACCTTC. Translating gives CASSFPGQGNNYGYTF.

The CDR3: CASSEVMGWTSGGDSTDTQYF. As DNA, the CDR3 is TGTGCCAGCAGTGAAGTGATGGGCTGGACTAGCGGAGGGGATAGCACAGATACGCAGTATTTT. This rearrangement joins TRBV2 to TRBJ2-3; 10 nucleotides align to TRBD2. The germline V gene encodes CDR1 SNHLY and CDR2 FYNNEI. The ends lost 1 base at V and 0 bases at J; junction bases unmatched: 16. This CDR3 contains 21 residues.

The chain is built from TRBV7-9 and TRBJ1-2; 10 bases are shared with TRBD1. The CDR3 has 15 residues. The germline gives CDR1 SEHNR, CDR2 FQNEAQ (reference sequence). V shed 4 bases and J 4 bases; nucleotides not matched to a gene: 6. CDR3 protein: CASSSSRDRGYGYTF. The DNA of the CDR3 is TGTGCCAGCAGCTCTTCCCGGGACAGGGGCTATGGCTACACCTTC.

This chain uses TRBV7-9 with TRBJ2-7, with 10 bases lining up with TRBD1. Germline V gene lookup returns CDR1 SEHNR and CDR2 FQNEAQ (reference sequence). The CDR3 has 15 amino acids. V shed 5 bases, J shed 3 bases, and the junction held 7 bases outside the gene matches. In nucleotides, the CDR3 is TGTGCCAGCAGCACCGCTGGGACAGGGGTCTACGAGCAGTACTTC. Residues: CASSTAGTGVYEQYF.

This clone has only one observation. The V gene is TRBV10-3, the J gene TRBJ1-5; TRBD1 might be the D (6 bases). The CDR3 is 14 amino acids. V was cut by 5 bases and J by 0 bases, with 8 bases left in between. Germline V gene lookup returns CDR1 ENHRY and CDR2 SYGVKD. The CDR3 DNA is TGTGCCATCAGTCGGGACATTAGCAATCAGCCCCAGCATTTT. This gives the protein CAISRDISNQPQHF.

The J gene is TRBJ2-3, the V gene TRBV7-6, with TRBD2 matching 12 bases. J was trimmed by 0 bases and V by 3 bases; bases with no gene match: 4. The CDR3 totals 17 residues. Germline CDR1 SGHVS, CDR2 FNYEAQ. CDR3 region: CASSFTSGGSSTDTQYF. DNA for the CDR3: TGTGCCAGCAGCTTTACTAGCGGGGGGAGCAGCACAGATACGCAGTATTTT.